Listed below are T cell receptor beta chains from one sample, sequenced in a study of radiotherapy plus CTLA-4 blockade in lung cancer. Profiling relied on immunoSEQ multiplex PCR, and the TCRdb table lists in-frame clones only, not all of them. Here the sample spans approximately 80,000 clones, roughly four fifths being singletons. The sample here was peripheral blood, taken from a patient treated with radiotherapy plus ipilimumab. Every receptor here comes from a human donor with non-small cell lung cancer whose response to radiotherapy plus ipilimumab could not be evaluated. The CDR3 runs from the conserved cysteine through the conserved F or W. Fields, in order: V gene, D gene, clone size, J gene, CDR3 DNA, CDR3 protein. D genes are given only for firm matches. Some rows have no size entry. The others give once, few or many, or a class for an expanded clone.

V gene: TRBV27
D gene: -
clone size: -
J gene: TRBJ2-2
CDR3 DNA: TGTGCCAGCAGTCCCCAAATCCCGGGAGCCAACACCGGGGAGCTGTTTTTT
CDR3 protein: CASSPQIPGANTGELFF

V gene: TRBV29-1
D gene: -
clone size: -
J gene: TRBJ1-2
CDR3 DNA: TGCAGCGTTGAAAGGGGGGGTTCCTACTATGGCTACACCTTC
CDR3 protein: CSVERGGSYYGYTF

V gene: TRBV2
D gene: -
clone size: -
J gene: TRBJ2-1
CDR3 DNA: TGTGCCAGCAGTGAAGATCTACAGGGTTCGTCCTACAATGAGCAGTTCTTC
CDR3 protein: CASSEDLQGSSYNEQFF

V gene: TRBV5-1
D gene: TRBD2
clone size: -
J gene: TRBJ2-3
CDR3 DNA: TGCGCCAGCAGCGCGCGACTAGCGGGAGTATTAGATACGCAGTATTTT
CDR3 protein: CASSARLAGVLDTQYF

V gene: TRBV16
D gene: -
clone size: -
J gene: TRBJ2-1
CDR3 DNA: TGTGCCAGCAGCCAACTGGGGCGGTCCTACAATGAGCAGTTCTTC
CDR3 protein: CASSQLGRSYNEQFF

V gene: TRBV28
D gene: TRBD1
clone size: -
J gene: TRBJ2-7
CDR3 DNA: TGTGCCAGCCGGGACAGGGATGACTACGAGCAGTACTTC
CDR3 protein: CASRDRDDYEQYF

V gene: TRBV11-2
D gene: -
clone size: -
J gene: TRBJ1-1
CDR3 DNA: TGTGCCAGCAGCTTGTGGCAGGGCGCTGAAGCTTTCTTT
CDR3 protein: CASSLWQGAEAFF

V gene: TRBV5-8
D gene: -
clone size: -
J gene: TRBJ1-2
CDR3 DNA: TGTGCCAGCAGCTTCGGACAGTCGGCTAACTATGGCTACACCTTC
CDR3 protein: CASSFGQSANYGYTF

V gene: TRBV27
D gene: -
clone size: few
J gene: TRBJ1-1
CDR3 DNA: TGTGCCAGCAGGGATAGGGGTTTGAACACTGAAGCTTTCTTT
CDR3 protein: CASRDRGLNTEAFF

V gene: TRBV7-9
D gene: -
clone size: few
J gene: TRBJ1-1
CDR3 DNA: TGTGCCAGCAGCCCAAGGCAGGGATGGGACACTGAAGCTTTCTTT
CDR3 protein: CASSPRQGWDTEAFF

V gene: TRBV4-2
D gene: -
clone size: -
J gene: TRBJ2-4
CDR3 DNA: TGTGCCAGCAGCCAGGGGGAGGCGATACGGGCAAACATTCAGTACTTC
CDR3 protein: CASSQGEAIRANIQYF

V gene: TRBV10-3
D gene: TRBD1
clone size: -
J gene: TRBJ2-3
CDR3 DNA: TGTGCCATCAGTGGGACAGGGACAGGCACAGATACGCAGTATTTT
CDR3 protein: CAISGTGTGTDTQYF

V gene: TRBV7-9
D gene: -
clone size: -
J gene: TRBJ1-1
CDR3 DNA: TGTGCCAGCAGGGCCAAGCGACGGTTGAACACTGAAGCTTTCTTT
CDR3 protein: CASRAKRRLNTEAFF

V gene: TRBV7-2
D gene: -
clone size: -
J gene: TRBJ1-2
CDR3 DNA: TGTGCCAGCAGCTTATCACAGGAAGGGGATGGCTACACCTTC
CDR3 protein: CASSLSQEGDGYTF

V gene: TRBV10-3
D gene: TRBD2
clone size: -
J gene: TRBJ2-7
CDR3 DNA: TGTGCCATCAGTGAGGGTTTAGCGGGGTTGGAGGGCTACGAGCAGTACTTC
CDR3 protein: CAISEGLAGLEGYEQYF

V gene: TRBV5-1
D gene: TRBD2
clone size: -
J gene: TRBJ2-2
CDR3 DNA: TGCGCCAGCAGCTCGAGCGGGGGGCGCACCGGGGAGCTGTTTTTT
CDR3 protein: CASSSSGGRTGELFF

V gene: TRBV19
D gene: TRBD1
clone size: once
J gene: TRBJ2-7
CDR3 DNA: TGTGCCAGTGCGACAGGGGTTGGGAGCTACGAGCAGTACTTC
CDR3 protein: CASATGVGSYEQYF

V gene: TRBV6-5
D gene: -
clone size: -
J gene: TRBJ1-5
CDR3 DNA: TGTGCCAGCAGTTACACCAGGGGATTCAATCAGCCCCAGCATTTT
CDR3 protein: CASSYTRGFNQPQHF

V gene: TRBV5-4
D gene: -
clone size: -
J gene: TRBJ1-2
CDR3 DNA: TGTGCCAGCAGCTACAACTATGGATACACCTTC
CDR3 protein: CASSYNYGYTF

V gene: TRBV5-4
D gene: TRBD2
clone size: -
J gene: TRBJ2-3
CDR3 DNA: TGTGCCAGCAGCTTGGGGCTAGCGGACACAGATACGCAGTATTTT
CDR3 protein: CASSLGLADTDTQYF

V gene: TRBV5-1
D gene: -
clone size: -
J gene: TRBJ2-3
CDR3 DNA: TGCGCCAGCAGCTTGCTCAGGGGTTCCGATACGCAGTATTTT
CDR3 protein: CASSLLRGSDTQYF

V gene: TRBV9
D gene: -
clone size: -
J gene: TRBJ2-2
CDR3 DNA: TGTGCCAGCAGCGTACGGGGGGCGGACACCGGGGAGCTGTTTTTT
CDR3 protein: CASSVRGADTGELFF

V gene: TRBV5-4
D gene: TRBD2
clone size: -
J gene: TRBJ2-3
CDR3 DNA: TGTGCCAGCAGCTGGAGCGGGGGGGCCTTCGATACGCAGTATTTT
CDR3 protein: CASSWSGGAFDTQYF

V gene: TRBV28
D gene: -
clone size: -
J gene: TRBJ1-3
CDR3 DNA: TGTGCCAGCAGTTTTGGACTCCTACTACCCTCTGGAAACACCATATATTTT
CDR3 protein: CASSFGLLLPSGNTIYF

V gene: TRBV7-9
D gene: TRBD1
clone size: -
J gene: TRBJ1-1
CDR3 DNA: TGTGCCAGCAGCCCGACAGGGGGCGCGAGGACTGAAGCTTTCTTT
CDR3 protein: CASSPTGGARTEAFF

V gene: TRBV7-3
D gene: -
clone size: few
J gene: TRBJ2-7
CDR3 DNA: TGTGCCAGCAGCTTACGTCAGGACTACGAGCAGTACTTC
CDR3 protein: CASSLRQDYEQYF

V gene: TRBV4-2
D gene: TRBD2
clone size: once
J gene: TRBJ2-7
CDR3 DNA: TGTGCCAGCAGCCCCGGGACTAGCGGTCACGAGCAGTACTTC
CDR3 protein: CASSPGTSGHEQYF

V gene: TRBV18
D gene: TRBD1
clone size: medium-sized
J gene: TRBJ1-2
CDR3 DNA: TGTGCCAGCTCACCTTCCGGGACAGGGGTAAGCTATGGCTACACCTTC
CDR3 protein: CASSPSGTGVSYGYTF

V gene: TRBV6-1
D gene: -
clone size: few
J gene: TRBJ1-1
CDR3 DNA: TGTGCCAGCAGTGAAGGAATTATGGGGCAGAGTGAAGCTTTCTTT
CDR3 protein: CASSEGIMGQSEAFF

V gene: TRBV7-6
D gene: TRBD2
clone size: -
J gene: TRBJ2-5
CDR3 DNA: TGTGCCAGCACCCCGATACTAGCGGGGGGGCCGGGGGAGACCCAGTACTTC
CDR3 protein: CASTPILAGGPGETQYF

V gene: TRBV6-4
D gene: TRBD2
clone size: -
J gene: TRBJ2-3
CDR3 DNA: TGTGCCAGCAGTGATACCTTAGCGGGGGTCACAGATACGCAGTATTTT
CDR3 protein: CASSDTLAGVTDTQYF

V gene: TRBV19
D gene: -
clone size: -
J gene: TRBJ1-4
CDR3 DNA: TGTGCCAGTAGTGGATACAGGGCGGAGGATGAAAAACTGTTTTTT
CDR3 protein: CASSGYRAEDEKLFF

V gene: TRBV7-6
D gene: -
clone size: few
J gene: TRBJ2-5
CDR3 DNA: TGTGCCAGCAGCCGAGACAGTCAAGGCCAAGAGACCCAGTACTTC
CDR3 protein: CASSRDSQGQETQYF

V gene: TRBV28
D gene: TRBD1
clone size: -
J gene: TRBJ1-2
CDR3 DNA: TGTGCCAGCACCTCATTAGGGGACGGGAGCAGGGGGCACTATGGCTACACCTTC
CDR3 protein: CASTSLGDGSRGHYGYTF

V gene: TRBV29-1
D gene: TRBD2
clone size: -
J gene: TRBJ2-1
CDR3 DNA: TGCAGCGTACTAGCGGGGGGGTACAATGAGCAGTTCTTC
CDR3 protein: CSVLAGGYNEQFF

V gene: TRBV6-6
D gene: -
clone size: -
J gene: TRBJ1-3
CDR3 DNA: TGTGCCAGCAGTTACAACAGGGACTCTGGAAACACCATATATTTT
CDR3 protein: CASSYNRDSGNTIYF

V gene: TRBV7-3
D gene: -
clone size: -
J gene: TRBJ1-2
CDR3 DNA: TGTGCCAGCAGCTTAAGGGGCGGGGAGGGGAAGGATGGCTACACCTTC
CDR3 protein: CASSLRGGEGKDGYTF

V gene: TRBV7-2
D gene: TRBD1
clone size: -
J gene: TRBJ1-5
CDR3 DNA: TGTGCCAGCAGCTCCCTTATACCCAGGGGGAGACAGCCCCAGCATTTT
CDR3 protein: CASSSLIPRGRQPQHF

V gene: TRBV4-1
D gene: TRBD1
clone size: -
J gene: TRBJ2-7
CDR3 DNA: TGCGCCAGCAGCTACGGGACAGGAGCCTACGAGCAGTACTTC
CDR3 protein: CASSYGTGAYEQYF

V gene: TRBV5-5
D gene: -
clone size: -
J gene: TRBJ1-2
CDR3 DNA: TGTGCCAGCAGCTCCCTGGGCGTAAAAAACTATGGCTACACCTTC
CDR3 protein: CASSSLGVKNYGYTF

V gene: TRBV5-6
D gene: TRBD2
clone size: once
J gene: TRBJ2-7
CDR3 DNA: TGTGCCAGCAGCGGGACTAGCTCCTACGAGCAGTACTTC
CDR3 protein: CASSGTSSYEQYF

V gene: TRBV7-2
D gene: -
clone size: -
J gene: TRBJ2-2
CDR3 DNA: TGTGCCAGCAGCCCACGGACAGCGAACACCGGGGAGCTGTTTTTT
CDR3 protein: CASSPRTANTGELFF

V gene: TRBV19
D gene: -
clone size: few
J gene: TRBJ1-1
CDR3 DNA: TGTGCCAGTAGTATTACAGGGAACACTGAAGCTTTCTTT
CDR3 protein: CASSITGNTEAFF

V gene: TRBV19
D gene: TRBD1
clone size: -
J gene: TRBJ2-7
CDR3 DNA: TGTGCCAGTAGTACCCAGGCCAGGGGGCAGTACGAGCAGTACTTC
CDR3 protein: CASSTQARGQYEQYF

V gene: TRBV27
D gene: TRBD2
clone size: -
J gene: TRBJ2-1
CDR3 DNA: TGTGCCAGCCACAAACTAACTAGCGGGGGTGACAATGAGCAGTTCTTC
CDR3 protein: CASHKLTSGGDNEQFF

V gene: TRBV6-1
D gene: TRBD1
clone size: once
J gene: TRBJ2-2
CDR3 DNA: TGTGCCAGCAGTGAAGCGCTGACAGGGAGCCCCGGGGAGCTGTTTTTT
CDR3 protein: CASSEALTGSPGELFF

V gene: TRBV11-2
D gene: -
clone size: -
J gene: TRBJ1-2
CDR3 DNA: TGTGCCAGCAGCTTCGAGGGGAGGAATGGCTACACCTTC
CDR3 protein: CASSFEGRNGYTF

V gene: TRBV7-8
D gene: TRBD1
clone size: -
J gene: TRBJ2-2
CDR3 DNA: TGTGCCAGCAGCTTCGACAGGGTCGGCGGGGAGCTGTTTTTT
CDR3 protein: CASSFDRVGGELFF

V gene: TRBV25-1
D gene: TRBD1
clone size: -
J gene: TRBJ1-5
CDR3 DNA: TGTGCCAGCAGTGCACAGGGGGCATGGCAGCCCCAGCATTTT
CDR3 protein: CASSAQGAWQPQHF

V gene: TRBV5-4
D gene: TRBD1
clone size: once
J gene: TRBJ1-2
CDR3 DNA: TGTGCCAGCAGCTTCGAGGCAGGGGGTAACTATGGCTACACCTTC
CDR3 protein: CASSFEAGGNYGYTF

V gene: TRBV7-9
D gene: TRBD1
clone size: -
J gene: TRBJ2-7
CDR3 DNA: TGTGCCAGCAGCTTAGGACAGGGGGACGAGCAGTACTTC
CDR3 protein: CASSLGQGDEQYF

V gene: TRBV19
D gene: TRBD1
clone size: -
J gene: TRBJ1-2
CDR3 DNA: TGTGCCAGTAGTATAAAGTTGGGACAGGGGAGCTACACCTTC
CDR3 protein: CASSIKLGQGSYTF